This TCR beta chain originates from a study of T cell responses to AZD1222 COVID-19 vaccine. This CDR3 has 13 amino acids. V lost 3 bases and J lost 9, with 9 bases in between. Germline V gene sequence: CDR1 ENHRY, CDR2 SYGVKD. Produced via immunoSEQ multiplex PCR; TCRdb's table is partial and in-frame only. Of 130,000 to 150,000 clones in the sample, roughly nine tenths were seen once. This TCR came from an adult in good health. The sequencing used peripheral blood, collected on day 0 of AZD1222 vaccination. V and J are TRBV10-3 and TRBJ1-6; no definite D call. CDR3 bases: TGTGCCATCAGTGACCTCCCAAGTTCACCCCTCCACTTT. Protein sequence: CAISDLPSSPLHF.